The clone carrying this T cell receptor (beta chain) has only a few counts. Its antigen is unknown. The sample is drawn from a study of T-cell reconstitution after alpha-beta-depleted transplantation in children. General study results and limits: Alpha-beta T cells about two months after transplant reportedly derived from several hundred expanded graft clones. Surviving recipient T cells and thymic progenitors accounted for the high day-60 TCRbeta diversity observed in some patients.

It was with unique molecular identifiers that the TCRbeta library was prepared. TCRdb processed the PCR reads anew with MiXCR; each CDR3 protein has one entry. Of 300,000 to 400,000 distinct CDR3 sequences in the sample, around 16% were seen once. CDR1 and CDR2 (germline): SGHDT, YYEEEE. V shed 4 bases and J shed 5 bases, with 13 bases lying between them. This CDR3 has 14 residues. The chain carries TRBV5-6 and TRBJ2-4; D unresolved. Material: PBMCs, mostly from graft donor cells, obtained 360 days after TCRalphabeta/CD19-depleted stem cell transplant. This clonotype originated in a male patient between 2 and 15 years old who had a stem cell transplant for acute lymphoblastic leukemia, so the T cells may come from the graft donor. The DNA for the CDR3 is TGTGCCAGCAGCCGGCTCAGTGCCCAAAACATTCAGTACTTC. This sequence encodes CASSRLSAQNIQYF.